Included here is one T cell receptor (beta chain) sequence, with context. This entry comes from a study of T cell changes during pregnancy in multiple sclerosis. TCRdb keeps only in-frame clones here, not all; method: immunoSEQ multiplex PCR. Found here are about 58,000 clones, 91% of them singletons; the top ten hold just under 0.5%. The CDR3 is made up of 15 amino acids. V was clipped by 0 bases and J by 0 bases, with 9 bases between them. In germline, CDR1 is SGDLS, CDR2 YYNGEE. The sample was CD4+ T cells from peripheral blood mononuclear cells, taken after pregnancy. The chain joins TRBV9 to TRBJ1-1; D remains unclear. The clonotype originates from a female donor in good health, enrolled as a control in a pregnancy study. The CDR3 DNA is TGTGCCAGCAGCGTAGGGGTAGCCTTGAACACTGAAGCTTTCTTT. Protein sequence: CASSVGVALNTEAFF.